This T cell receptor (beta chain) comes out of a study of identical twins. Findings and limits, study-wide: Within beta out-of-frame sequences, the excess sharing observed between twins was weaker.

The table lists this clonotype with many counts. Its antigen remains unknown. Germline CDR1 reads MDHEN; CDR2 reads SYDVKM. The CDR3 extends over 15 amino acids. Trimming at V came to 8 bases and at J to 4 bases, leaving 9 bases not matched to a gene. TCRdb reanalysed the 5' RACE reads using MiXCR and keeps one entry per CDR3 protein. The data hold about 690,000 distinct CDR3 sequences, with around 6% observed a single time. The chain uses TRBV28 and TRBJ2-2, with 8 bases aligning to TRBD2. Sequenced material: naive T cells sorted from blood. This sequence originates from a man aged 18 to 29 in good health. CDR3 loop: CASVKAGAVTGELFF. The DNA of the CDR3 is TGTGCCAGCGTAAAAGCGGGAGCCGTCACCGGGGAGCTGTTTTTT.